These T cell receptor beta chains were read from a single sample in a study of spatial heterogeneity in lung cancer. TCRdb re-derived calls from the 5' RACE reads in MiXCR, one entry per CDR3 protein. The table lists tens of thousands of distinct CDR3 sequences, 10% to 15% of them singletons, with 4.6% in the top ten. Specimen: PBMCs, collected at surgery. These receptors all come from a male donor with early-stage non-small cell lung cancer. Both conserved end residues are part of each CDR3. A D gene is named only where the DNA matches it firmly. Size tells how often a clone was seen (once, few, many) or the class of an expanded clone, and some rows leave it out.

TRBD1	-	TRBV25-1	TRBJ2-7	CASSRGQGDYEQYF	TGTGCCAGCAGTCGCGGACAGGGGGACTACGAGCAGTACTTC
-	-	TRBV3-1	TRBJ2-3	CASSQVSGQSTQYF	TGTGCCAGCAGCCAAGTTAGCGGTCAAAGCACGCAGTATTTT
-	once	TRBV5-1	TRBJ2-1	CASSLTAGINEQFF	TGCGCCAGCAGCTTGACAGCTGGCATCAATGAGCAGTTCTTC
TRBD2	few	TRBV5-1	TRBJ2-3	CASRKREGTDTQYF	TGCGCCAGCAGGAAGCGGGAGGGGACAGATACGCAGTATTTT
-	many	TRBV5-1	TRBJ2-5	CASSLWRGETQYF	TGCGCCAGCAGCTTGTGGAGGGGAGAGACCCAGTACTTC
-	few	TRBV12-3/TRBV12-4	TRBJ2-7	CASSRAWSYEQYF	TGTGCCAGCTCAAGGGCCTGGTCCTACGAGCAGTACTTC
-	-	TRBV7-2	TRBJ2-4	CASSPPEGRGKNIQYF	TGTGCCAGCAGCCCTCCCGAGGGGCGAGGCAAAAACATTCAGTACTTC
-	-	TRBV27	TRBJ2-6	CASRGDSGANVLTF	TGTGCCAGTCGGGGCGATTCTGGGGCCAACGTCCTGACTTTC
-	few	TRBV9	TRBJ1-3	CASSVDEGTGNTIYF	TGTGCCAGCAGCGTAGACGAGGGGACCGGAAACACCATATATTTT
TRBD2	few	TRBV5-1	TRBJ2-1	CASSFKAGGNEQFF	TGCGCCAGCAGCTTTAAAGCGGGAGGCAATGAGCAGTTCTTC
TRBD2	-	TRBV24-1	TRBJ2-3	CATSDLGLAGIDTQYF	TGTGCCACCAGTGATTTGGGACTAGCGGGGATAGATACGCAGTATTTT
-	few	TRBV9	TRBJ2-5	CASSVGPYQETQYF	TGTGCCAGCAGCGTGGGACCTTACCAAGAGACCCAGTACTTC
-	few	TRBV2	TRBJ2-7	CASRRVTGELDF	TGTGCCAGCAGGCGGGTTACGGGAGAATTAGACTTC
-	-	TRBV7-9	TRBJ2-7	CAYDPLDHEQYF	TGTGCCTATGACCCTTTGGACCACGAGCAGTACTTC
TRBD1	many	TRBV3-1	TRBJ1-1	CASSHGQGTEAFF	TGTGCCAGCAGCCACGGACAGGGCACTGAAGCTTTCTTT
-	-	TRBV5-1	TRBJ2-1	CASSLEFGPYNEQFF	TGCGCCAGCAGCCTGGAATTCGGCCCTTACAATGAGCAGTTCTTC
-	-	TRBV19	TRBJ1-1	CASSMTQGTEAFF	TGTGCCAGTAGTATGACGCAGGGTACTGAAGCTTTCTTT
TRBD2	once	TRBV29-1	TRBJ2-3	CSVELAGTDTQYF	TGCAGCGTTGAACTAGCGGGCACAGATACGCAGTATTTT
-	-	TRBV25-1	TRBJ2-7	CASSEPGTASYEQYF	TGTGCCAGCAGTGAACCCGGGACGGCATCCTACGAGCAGTACTTC
-	few	TRBV9	TRBJ2-3	CASSVDPWAGTSTDTQYF	TGTGCCAGCAGCGTAGACCCTTGGGCAGGTACTAGCACAGATACGCAGTATTTT
-	few	TRBV11-1	TRBJ2-1	CASSLGPVTSYNEQFF	TGTGCCAGCAGCTTAGGGCCAGTTACGTCCTACAATGAGCAGTTCTTC
TRBD2	-	TRBV7-3	TRBJ2-3	CASSIAGASTDTQYF	TGTGCCAGCAGTATCGCGGGAGCTAGCACAGATACGCAGTATTTT
-	many	TRBV28	TRBJ1-5	CASSSQGQPQHF	TGTGCCAGCAGTTCCCAGGGACAGCCCCAGCATTTT
-	few	TRBV7-9	TRBJ2-1	CASLKRAGEQFF	TGTGCCAGCTTAAAGAGGGCCGGTGAGCAGTTCTTC
-	-	TRBV10-1	TRBJ2-3	CASSGGVLDTQYF	TGCGCCAGCAGTGGCGGGGTCCTGGATACGCAGTATTTT
TRBD2	few	TRBV13	TRBJ2-1	CASSLSSGYNEQFF	TGTGCCAGCAGCTTATCTAGCGGGTACAATGAGCAGTTCTTC
-	-	TRBV7-2	TRBJ2-6	CASTSLDKVVSGANVLTF	TGTGCCAGCACCTCCCTCGACAAGGTCGTCTCTGGGGCCAACGTCCTGACTTTC
-	many	TRBV29-1	TRBJ2-7	CSVEEGEQYF	TGCAGCGTTGAAGAGGGCGAGCAGTACTTC
TRBD1	many	TRBV19	TRBJ2-5	CASSLTPGQGFEETQYF	TGTGCCAGTAGTCTGACTCCGGGACAGGGCTTTGAAGAGACCCAGTACTTC
-	many	TRBV29-1	TRBJ1-1	CSVERGGMNTEAFF	TGCAGCGTTGAAAGGGGGGGAATGAACACTGAAGCTTTCTTT
-	-	TRBV3-1	TRBJ2-3	CASSQAEGNTQYF	TGTGCCAGCAGCCAAGCAGAGGGGAATACGCAGTATTTT
-	few	TRBV27	TRBJ2-7	CASSPRRGAYSDEQYF	TGTGCCAGCAGTCCTCGTAGAGGGGCCTATTCCGACGAGCAGTACTTC
-	many	TRBV28	TRBJ1-1	CASTPAGRSTEAFF	TGTGCCAGCACCCCGGCGGGCAGGAGCACTGAAGCTTTCTTT
TRBD2	many	TRBV20-1	TRBJ2-3	CSASPSSGGASDTQYF	TGCAGTGCCTCACCCTCTAGCGGGGGGGCATCAGATACGCAGTATTTT
-	many	TRBV20-1	TRBJ1-2	CSARERLGYGYTF	TGCAGTGCTAGAGAGAGACTGGGCTATGGCTACACCTTC
-	many	TRBV6-1	TRBJ2-3	CASSEYQGGRYTDTQYF	TGTGCCAGCAGTGAATATCAGGGGGGCAGATACACAGATACGCAGTATTTT
TRBD2	-	TRBV2	TRBJ2-2	CASSYLAGGELFF	TGTGCCAGCAGTTACTTAGCGGGCGGGGAGCTGTTTTTT
-	few	TRBV20-1	TRBJ2-3	CSARSFEGTDTQYF	TGCAGTGCTAGAAGTTTCGAAGGCACAGATACGCAGTATTTT
-	few	TRBV19	TRBJ1-5	CASSYDLEGNQPQHF	TGTGCCAGTAGCTACGACCTCGAGGGCAATCAGCCCCAGCATTTT
TRBD1	few	TRBV7-8	TRBJ2-1	CASSIPLSGQGAHSYNEQFF	TGTGCCAGCAGCATACCCCTGTCCGGGCAGGGGGCCCACTCCTACAATGAGCAGTTCTTC
-	many	TRBV7-9	TRBJ2-7	CASSLGGGSLAEQYF	TGTGCCAGCAGCTTGGGTGGGGGCTCCCTGGCCGAGCAGTACTTC
-	few	TRBV15	TRBJ2-3	CATSREGTDTQYF	TGTGCCACCAGCAGAGAAGGGACAGATACGCAGTATTTT
-	few	TRBV7-2	TRBJ2-5	CASSRTGYQETQYF	TGTGCCAGCAGCCGTACAGGGTATCAAGAGACCCAGTACTTC
TRBD2	-	TRBV29-1	TRBJ2-3	CSVGGGGSDTQYF	TGCAGCGTTGGAGGCGGGGGTAGTGATACGCAGTATTTT
-	-	TRBV28	TRBJ2-3	CASRSHDTQYF	TGTGCCAGCAGAAGTCACGATACGCAGTATTTT